These T cell receptor beta chains were read from a single sample in a study of memory CD4+ T cells and cytomegalovirus serostatus. Using immunoSEQ multiplex PCR, the repertoire was profiled, and TCRdb retains in-frame clones only, with some absent. The repertoire holds under 80,000 clones, with 75% to 90% as singletons. Sequencing input: memory CD4+ T cells from blood. These receptors were collected from an adult in good health and CMV-seronegative. Each CDR3 is given with its conserved first and last residue. A D gene is named only where the DNA matches it firmly. Clone size is not always given. Where it is, it says once, few, many or a class for expanded clones.

J gene	D gene	V gene	clone size	CDR3 DNA	CDR3 protein
TRBJ1-6	-	TRBV5-1	-	TGCGCCAGCAGCCCAACCAACCTCCTCTATAATTCACCCCTCCACTTT	CASSPTNLLYNSPLHF
TRBJ2-1	TRBD2	TRBV5-1	-	TGCGCCAGCAGCAGGCAACAAGGGACTAGCGGGACCTACAATGAGCAGTTCTTC	CASSRQQGTSGTYNEQFF
TRBJ2-3	TRBD2	TRBV5-1	-	TGCGCCAGCAGCGCGGAGGCTAGCGGGAGGGCCGCAGATACGCAGTATTTT	CASSAEASGRAADTQYF
TRBJ1-2	-	TRBV20-1	once	TGCAGTGCCCCAGATAACTATGGCTACACCTTC	CSAPDNYGYTF
TRBJ2-3	-	TRBV11-3	-	TGTGCCAGCAGCTTGGGCACAGGGACTAGCACAGATACGCAGTATTTT	CASSLGTGTSTDTQYF
TRBJ1-4	TRBD1	TRBV4-1	few	TGCGCCAGCAGCCTGGGACAGACCAATGAAAAACTGTTTTTT	CASSLGQTNEKLFF
TRBJ1-1	-	TRBV30	few	TGTGCCTGGAGTTTAACAGGGAGGACTGAAGCTTTCTTT	CAWSLTGRTEAFF
TRBJ1-4	-	TRBV30	-	TGTGCCTGGAGTGTACAGGTTTATGAAAAACTGTTTTTT	CAWSVQVYEKLFF
TRBJ1-2	-	TRBV4-1	-	TGCGCCAGCAGCCAAGAGGGTTCAGGAAACTATGGCTACACCTTC	CASSQEGSGNYGYTF
TRBJ2-7	-	TRBV7-3	-	TGTGCCAGCAGCCCCCTCCGACGGGAGAGCTCCTACGAGCAGTACTTC	CASSPLRRESSYEQYF
TRBJ2-1	-	TRBV7-2	-	TGTGCCAGCAGCTCCCAACTAGCAAATGAGCAGTTCTTC	CASSSQLANEQFF
TRBJ2-5	-	TRBV4-1	-	TGCGCCAGCAGCCACCCTGCCCTGGGGGAGACCCAGTACTTC	CASSHPALGETQYF
TRBJ2-7	-	TRBV4-2	-	TGTGCCAGCAGCCAAGATGGAGGGACTCCGAGCTCCTACGAGCAGTACTTC	CASSQDGGTPSSYEQYF
TRBJ2-5	TRBD2	TRBV5-1	-	TGCGCCAGCAGCCGAGGGTTTAGGGAGGGCTTACAAGAGACCCAGTACTTC	CASSRGFREGLQETQYF
TRBJ1-4	-	TRBV30	once	TGTGCCTGGAGTCCGGGGCCCAAGTCCTCTTTGTTTTTT	CAWSPGPKSSLFF
TRBJ2-3	-	TRBV6-6	-	TGTGCCAGCCGACGCGGGGTACTAGCTACGCAGTATTTT	CASRRGVLATQYF
TRBJ1-4	TRBD1	TRBV2	few	TGTGCCAGCAGTCCAGACAGGGGAAGGTATGAAAAACTGTTTTTT	CASSPDRGRYEKLFF
TRBJ2-2	TRBD2	TRBV4-1	-	TGCGCCAGCAGCCAGGCGACTAGCGGGAGTTACACCGGGGAGCTGTTTTTT	CASSQATSGSYTGELFF
TRBJ2-2	-	TRBV7-5	-	TGTGTCAGAAGCTTAGCGGGGCTAGCGGGAGGGTCGGCCGGGGAGCTGTTTTTT	CVRSLAGLAGGSAGELFF
TRBJ1-1	-	TRBV14	-	TGTGCCAGCAACATAAGAGGGGAGACAACACATAATGAAGCTTTCTTT	CASNIRGETTHNEAFF
TRBJ2-5	-	TRBV6-5	-	TGTGCCAGCAGTTTCCCAGAGACCCAGTACTTC	CASSFPETQYF
TRBJ2-3	-	TRBV15	once	TGTGCCACCAGCAGAGACTGGGGCACAGATACGCAGTATTTT	CATSRDWGTDTQYF
TRBJ2-5	TRBD2	TRBV6-5	-	TGTGCCAGCAGTTACCCCGGCGGGGGAAAAGAGACCCAGTACTTC	CASSYPGGGKETQYF
TRBJ2-5	-	TRBV7-2	-	TGTGCCAGCAGCCTCGGTTTGGACCCCTTCTCGGAGACCCAGTACTTC	CASSLGLDPFSETQYF
TRBJ1-4	TRBD1	TRBV5-1	-	TGCGCCAGCAGAAGCACCGGGACAGGGAATGAAAAACTGTTTTTT	CASRSTGTGNEKLFF
TRBJ1-5	TRBD1	TRBV6-5	few	TGTGCCAGCAGTAAACAGGGGTTGAGCAATCAGCCCCAGCATTTT	CASSKQGLSNQPQHF
TRBJ2-3	-	TRBV14	-	TGTGCCAGCAGCCAAGATCGGGGGCGGCGGGGGAAGTATTTT	CASSQDRGRRGKYF
TRBJ2-2	-	TRBV2	-	TGTGCCAGCAGTGAAAGGGCCGCGGGGACCGGGGAGCTGTTTTTT	CASSERAAGTGELFF
TRBJ1-2	-	TRBV29-1	-	TGCAGCGTTGGGCATGCTAACTATGGCTACACCTTC	CSVGHANYGYTF
TRBJ2-6	-	TRBV30	-	TGTGCCTGGAGTAGAGTGTTCCCTGGGGCCAACGTCCTGACTTTC	CAWSRVFPGANVLTF
TRBJ1-2	-	TRBV6-6	once	TGTGCCAGCAGCTCCACAGGGTATGCGAGCTACACCTTC	CASSSTGYASYTF
TRBJ2-3	-	TRBV7-9	-	TGTGCCAGCAGTCTTCCGGGGGGCACAGATACGCAGTATTTT	CASSLPGGTDTQYF
TRBJ1-6	-	TRBV6-1	-	TGTGCCAGCAGTGAAGATACGGCCGTCCGTAGTTCACCCCTCCACTTT	CASSEDTAVRSSPLHF
TRBJ2-1	-	TRBV7-9	-	TGTGCCAGCAACGGGAAGGGGGAGCAGTTCTTC	CASNGKGEQFF
TRBJ2-7	-	TRBV7-3	-	TGTGCCAGCAGCTTAAGGGGGCCTGGCTACGAGCAGTACTTC	CASSLRGPGYEQYF
TRBJ1-2	-	TRBV19	-	TGTGCCAGTAGTATAGAGGGGAGAGGTGGCTACACCTTC	CASSIEGRGGYTF
TRBJ1-6	-	TRBV18	-	TGTGCCAGCTCAATTTCGGGCAAGGATTCACCCCTCCACTTT	CASSISGKDSPLHF
TRBJ2-5	-	TRBV5-1	once	TGCGCCAGCAGCTTGCAGCCTGGCGGGAAGTCCCAAGAGACCCAGTACTTC	CASSLQPGGKSQETQYF
TRBJ1-5	-	TRBV9	-	TGTGCCAGCAGCGGGGGGGGTCTTAGCAATCAGCCCCAGCATTTT	CASSGGGLSNQPQHF
TRBJ2-5	TRBD2	TRBV5-1	-	TGCGCCAGCAGCTTGGACCAGCGGGAGTGGGAGACCCAGTACTTC	CASSLDQREWETQYF
TRBJ2-3	-	TRBV7-3	-	TGTGCCAGCAGCCAAACGGGGGGCGGGGCAGATACGCAGTATTTT	CASSQTGGGADTQYF
TRBJ2-7	TRBD2	TRBV7-7	-	TGTGCCAGCAGCTTAAAGCGAGCGGGAGCCCCCGAGCAGTACTTC	CASSLKRAGAPEQYF
TRBJ1-5	-	TRBV6-1	-	TGTGCCAGCAAGTATAGCAATCAGCCCCAGCATTTT	CASKYSNQPQHF
TRBJ2-3	-	TRBV7-3	-	TGTGCCAGCAGCTTATTAGGGACTAGCACAGATACGCAGTATTTT	CASSLLGTSTDTQYF
TRBJ2-5	-	TRBV5-1	-	TGCGCCAGCAGCTCCGTGAGGTTAGAGACCCAGTACTTC	CASSSVRLETQYF
TRBJ2-5	-	TRBV5-1	-	TGCGCCAGCAGCTTGTCGTGGGGGCCAGGCCGGGCCCAGTACTTC	CASSLSWGPGRAQYF